The rows below give T cell receptor beta chains drawn from one sample of a study of blood T cell repertoires in COVID-19. Libraries were prepared by immunoSEQ multiplex PCR; TCRdb keeps only in-frame clonotypes and omits some of them. The repertoire holds 100,000 to 140,000 clones, with around 89% as singletons. What was sequenced was peripheral blood. The receptors shown here come from a man in his fifties with active or convalescent COVID-19. The CDR3 runs from the conserved cysteine through the conserved F or W. The D gene is left open where the match is weak.

cdr3_aa | v_call | d_call | j_call
CASSQAQGEGVEQYF | TRBV4-1 | TRBD1 | TRBJ2-7
CASSHRAGAGELFF | TRBV4-1 | NA | TRBJ2-2
CSASSSGDYNEQFF | TRBV20-1 | TRBD2 | TRBJ2-1
CASSIEEGRNQPQHF | TRBV19 | NA | TRBJ1-5
CASSLADTSGRNEQYF | TRBV11-2 | TRBD2 | TRBJ2-7
CASSVGFSGAGTQYF | TRBV9 | TRBD2 | TRBJ2-5
CASGMEIGYNEQFF | TRBV6-5 | NA | TRBJ2-1
CASRPSGLSYEQYF | TRBV6-4 | TRBD2 | TRBJ2-7
CATSRGGTYEQYF | TRBV15 | NA | TRBJ2-7
CASSPPPGTSRLLGGGELFF | TRBV27 | TRBD2 | TRBJ2-2
CASSSSGRGSGEQFF | TRBV6-5 | TRBD2 | TRBJ2-1
CASTRIPAGFSGYTF | TRBV6-5 | NA | TRBJ1-2
CATSDGGGMRQETQYF | TRBV24-1 | TRBD2 | TRBJ2-5
CASSEKGHPFF | TRBV7-9 | NA | TRBJ1-1
CASSPGRGVYKGKTQYF | TRBV19 | NA | TRBJ2-5
CASSYATGGGYGYTF | TRBV6-5 | TRBD1 | TRBJ1-2
CASETGFSYEQYF | TRBV2 | NA | TRBJ2-7
CASSPTDSGPYEQYF | TRBV18 | NA | TRBJ2-7
CASSAGTNGIQYF | TRBV12-3/TRBV12-4 | TRBD2 | TRBJ2-4
CASSSSDTQYF | TRBV12-3/TRBV12-4 | NA | TRBJ2-3
CASSDREGVRNQPQHF | TRBV28 | TRBD1 | TRBJ1-5
CASSQDWTVESTDTQYF | TRBV4-3 | NA | TRBJ2-3
CASSLLGPGTAGTEAFF | TRBV7-2 | TRBD1 | TRBJ1-1
CASSVRQGDSPLHF | TRBV6-5 | TRBD1 | TRBJ1-6
CASNFPYSGQPQHF | TRBV6-6 | NA | TRBJ1-5
CASSLAAGETEAFF | TRBV13 | NA | TRBJ1-1
CASSYRTNTEAFF | TRBV27 | NA | TRBJ1-1
CASANTDTQYF | TRBV18 | NA | TRBJ2-3
CASSFRDTDTQYF | TRBV5-1 | NA | TRBJ2-3
CASSLRGPQGPTGNTIYF | TRBV5-1 | NA | TRBJ1-3
CATHSSGTVYEQYF | TRBV28 | TRBD1 | TRBJ2-7
CASSPFSGADYNEQFF | TRBV4-1 | NA | TRBJ2-1
CASSYSRQGPEAFF | TRBV6-6 | TRBD1 | TRBJ1-1
CASSLGGTGANYGYTF | TRBV5-5 | TRBD1 | TRBJ1-2
CASSEPTGTNEKLFF | TRBV5-6 | NA | TRBJ1-4
CASSYPGTATGYTF | TRBV6-2/TRBV6-3 | TRBD1 | TRBJ1-2
CASSYPTGTSGSMTSGYEQYF | TRBV6-2/TRBV6-3 | TRBD2 | TRBJ2-7
CASGTQSGYYQPQHF | TRBV28 | NA | TRBJ1-5
CASSPVSGRPDEQYF | TRBV7-2 | TRBD2 | TRBJ2-7
CASSLAGSGYEQYF | TRBV5-1 | NA | TRBJ2-7
CAWSKTPGEGQPQHF | TRBV30 | NA | TRBJ1-5
CASSEDRGGETQYF | TRBV7-9 | TRBD1 | TRBJ2-5
CAWRQTGELFF | TRBV30 | NA | TRBJ2-2
CASSLGGQSSNTIYF | TRBV5-1 | NA | TRBJ1-3
CSVVEVLNTEAFF | TRBV29-1 | NA | TRBJ1-1
CASSPQGAKFTGNTIYF | TRBV27 | TRBD1 | TRBJ1-3
CASSQARDRFTTGYYEQYF | TRBV4-3 | TRBD1 | TRBJ2-7
CASSPRGDRTSYEQYF | TRBV9 | TRBD1 | TRBJ2-7
CASSPGLLRQGSYEQYF | TRBV18 | TRBD1 | TRBJ2-7
CASSTGQGAYNEQFF | TRBV28 | TRBD1 | TRBJ2-1
CVCRENTEAFF | TRBV10-3 | NA | TRBJ1-1
CASSPRETQYF | TRBV7-2 | NA | TRBJ2-5